The following is a T cell receptor (beta chain) sequence with its context. The antigen is unknown. One junction end disagrees with the germline gene, perhaps due to a read error. This sample is drawn from a study of blood T cells in healthy people across ages. General observations from the study: TCR beta diversity, measured per million T cells, fell in a roughly linear way with age.

A second about 6 to 12 cycle PCR used barcoded and J-beta primers. TCRdb processed the 5' RACE reads anew with MiXCR; each CDR3 protein has one entry. This table has roughly 2 million distinct CDR3 sequences, around half appearing once. Every donor gave approximately 10 milliliters of peripheral blood. The CDR3 covers 15 residues. CDR1 and CDR2 from the germline V gene are MDHEN and SYDVKM. The chain joins TRBV28 to TRBJ1-2, with 7 bases lining up with TRBD1. Sequenced material: blood. The clonotype comes from a woman aged 40 to 49 in good health. The chain's CDR3 is CANSFAGGKNYGYTF. CDR3 DNA: TGTGCCAACAGTTTCGCAGGGGGGAAGAACTATGGCTACACCTTC.